Shown below are 29 T cell receptor beta chains from a single sample sequenced in a study of shared clonotypes between healthy human individuals. Generated by immunoSEQ multiplex PCR, the TCRdb table keeps only in-frame clones and is missing some. The data show around 610,000 clones, around 96% seen once. The naive CD8 fraction comprised CD45RO-negative cells positively selected for CCR7 and excluded terminally differentiated effector memory CD45RA+ cells. The sequencing input was naive CD8+ T cells sorted from blood. The receptors were sampled from a woman in her twenties or thirties in good health.

The CDR3 reads CASSWAGLPNTGYTF. The CDR3 DNA reads TGTGCCAGCAGTTGGGCGGGGTTGCCCAATACCGGCTACACCTTC. The genes are TRBV27 and TRBJ1-2; D not certain. Germline V gene lookup returns CDR1 MNHEY and CDR2 SMNVEV (reference sequence). The CDR3 length is 15 residues. Trimming took 4 bases from V and 8 from J, leaving 20 bases between them.

The chain joins TRBV28 to TRBJ2-1; D is uncertain. The CDR3 is 18 amino acids. Trimming stripped 5 bases from V and 15 bases from J, with 35 bases between. Looked up from germline, CDR1 is MDHEN and CDR2 is SYDVKM. This chain's CDR3 is CASSPTPRLGLKDAHGFF. In DNA form, the CDR3 reads TGTGCCAGCAGTCCAACCCCGCGTTTAGGGCTCAAAGACGCCCATGGGTTCTTC. Variable domain in full (rest from reference TRBV28 and TRBJ2-1): DVKVTQSSRYLVKRTGEKVFLECVQDMDHENMFWYRQDPGLGLRLIYFSYDVKMKEKGDIPEGYSVSREKKERFSLILESASTNQTSMYLCASSPTPRLGLKDAHGFFGPGTRLTVL.

This clone was recorded once. The chain is built from TRBV9 and TRBJ1-2; D remains unclear. Germline values: CDR1 SGDLS, CDR2 YYNGEE. This CDR3 spans 12 amino acids. V lost 3 bases and J 6 bases, leaving 9 bases between the germline ends. The CDR3 DNA follows: TGTGCCAGCAGCGGCGACACCCATGGCTACACCTTC. Translating it yields CASSGDTHGYTF.

The chain recombines TRBV27 with TRBJ2-1; 9 nucleotides line up with TRBD1. Germline V gene data show CDR1 as MNHEY and CDR2 as SMNVEV (reference sequence). The CDR3 runs 15 residues. V was pared by 5 bases and J by 5 bases, with 7 bases of the junction left unmatched. CDR3 sequence reads: CASSSRDREDNEQFF. CDR3 nucleotides: TGTGCCAGCAGTAGCCGGGACAGGGAGGACAATGAGCAGTTCTTC.

The chain recombines TRBV5-6 with TRBJ2-1; D is unresolved. The CDR3 totals 15 residues. The V and J ends lost 1 base and 0 bases respectively, with 8 bases between them. The germline gives CDR1 SGHDT, CDR2 YYEEEE. CDR3 DNA: TGTGCCAGCAGCTTGCACTACTCCTCCTACAATGAGCAGTTCTTC. This sequence encodes CASSLHYSSYNEQFF.

The V gene is TRBV7-6, the J gene TRBJ2-7, with D uncertain. The V and J ends lost 1 base and 6 bases respectively, with 10 bases between them. Per the germline V gene, CDR1 is SGHVS and CDR2 is FNYEAQ. This CDR3 comprises 13 residues. CDR3 loop: CASSLDLLAEQYF. The CDR3 DNA reads as TGTGCCAGCAGCTTAGATCTACTGGCCGAGCAGTACTTC.

V usage is TRBV11-2 and J usage is TRBJ2-2; possibly TRBD1 or TRBD2 for D (5 bases each). This CDR3 has 13 residues. Germline CDR1 is SGHAT and CDR2 is FQNNGV. V was clipped by 6 bases and J by 1 base, with 6 bases between them. CDR3 DNA: TGTGCCAGCAGGGGGGAGAACACCGGGGAGCTGTTTTTT. This encodes CASRGENTGELFF.

The genes are TRBV5-4 and TRBJ2-1, with D unclear. There are 13 residues in the CDR3. V lost 5 bases, J lost 6 bases, and 12 bases lay in between. Germline lookup yields CDR1 SGHNT and CDR2 YYREEE (reference sequence). CDR3 nucleotides: TGTGCCAGCAGTTCCGGAGTCCTCAATGAGCAGTTCTTC. Translating gives CASSSGVLNEQFF.

The genes are TRBV27 and TRBJ2-2, with D maybe TRBD2 (6 bases). V was clipped by 2 bases and J by 0 bases, with 13 bases between them. From germline, CDR1 is MNHEY and CDR2 SMNVEV (reference sequence). The CDR3 runs to 17 residues. The CDR3 DNA reads TGTGCCAGCAGTTTAGGTTCGAGACTAGCGAACACCGGGGAGCTGTTTTTT. It codes for CASSLGSRLANTGELFF.

The chain links TRBV27 to TRBJ2-7; 13 nucleotides line up with TRBD2. The V gene's germline CDR1 is MNHEY and CDR2 SMNVEV (reference sequence). V dropped 6 bases and J dropped 2; count of bases not matched to a gene: 25. This CDR3 is built from 22 residues. The CDR3 DNA follows: TGTGCCAGCAGCGAGGGCGGGACATTTCAATTGACTAGCGGGAGGATACCCTACGAGCAGTACTTC. It specifies CASSEGGTFQLTSGRIPYEQYF.

The V gene is TRBV4-2, the J gene TRBJ1-1, with TRBD1 as a possible D gene (5 bases). This CDR3 is built from 18 residues. The V end was cut by 4 bases, the J end by 1 base, with 22 bases between. Germline CDR1 reads LGHNA; CDR2 reads YNFKEQ. CDR3 sequence: CASSLRQSLEVWNTEAFF. The CDR3 DNA reads as TGTGCCAGCAGCCTACGACAGAGTCTCGAAGTTTGGAACACTGAAGCTTTCTTT.

The chain recombines TRBV9 with TRBJ2-2, with D perhaps TRBD1 or TRBD2 (6 bases each). There are 17 residues in the CDR3. The V and J ends lost 0 bases and 5 bases respectively, with 17 bases between them. Germline CDR1 reads SGDLS; CDR2 reads YYNGEE. The CDR3: CASSVGNRGPLTGELFF. The CDR3 bases are TGTGCCAGCAGCGTAGGTAACCGGGGGCCCCTTACCGGGGAGCTGTTTTTT.

The V call is TRBV28, the J call TRBJ2-2; the D call may be TRBD1 or TRBD2 (5 bases each). Trimming pared 7 bases from V and 3 bases from J, leaving 9 bases between. This CDR3 comprises 13 residues. CDR1 and CDR2 (germline): MDHEN, SYDVKM. Here the CDR3 reads CASMGDHTGELFF. CDR3 nucleotides: TGTGCCAGCATGGGGGACCACACCGGGGAGCTGTTTTTT.

The chain recombines TRBV14 with TRBJ2-7; 9 bases are a match to TRBD1. V was clipped by 3 bases and J by 3 bases; unmatched bases: 3. Germline assignment: CDR1 SGHDN and CDR2 FVKESK. The CDR3 spans 14 residues. The CDR3, as DNA: TGTGCCAGCAGCCAGAGGACAGGGGACTACGAGCAGTACTTC. The encoded protein is CASSQRTGDYEQYF.

This chain uses TRBV7-2 with TRBJ2-2, with 10 positions matching TRBD2. V gave up 4 bases and J gave up 4 bases; unmatched junction bases: 15. The germline CDR1 and CDR2 sequences are SGHTA and FQGNSA. The CDR3 has 19 residues. The chain's CDR3 is CASSSTHFLAGVATGELFF. The CDR3 DNA is TGTGCCAGCAGCTCTACCCACTTCCTAGCGGGAGTTGCCACCGGGGAGCTGTTTTTT.

The V and J genes are TRBV4-1 and TRBJ2-7; weak D call: TRBD2 (5 bases). V lost 1 base and J 3 bases, leaving 13 bases between the germline ends. This CDR3 has 15 amino acids. Germline V lookup: CDR1 MGHRA, CDR2 YSYEKL. Here the CDR3 reads CASSQGASYIYEQYF. The CDR3 DNA follows: TGCGCCAGCAGCCAAGGAGCTAGCTACATCTACGAGCAGTACTTC.

The chain is built from TRBV14 and TRBJ1-1; D call uncertain. Deletions cut 4 bases from V and 1 base from J, with 10 bases between. The CDR3 runs 14 residues. The germline gives CDR1 SGHDN, CDR2 FVKESK. In nucleotides, the CDR3 is TGTGCCAGCAGCCTCTACGATTGGAACACTGAAGCTTTCTTT. It specifies CASSLYDWNTEAFF.

The rearrangement joins TRBV7-6 to TRBJ2-1, with D perhaps matching TRBD2 (5 bases). This CDR3 is built from 16 residues. CDR1 SGHVS and CDR2 FNYEAQ come from the germline V gene. V was cut by 3 bases and J by 7 bases, with 19 bases left in between. CDR3 protein: CASSFSAEWVGNEQFF. The CDR3 DNA reads as TGTGCCAGCAGCTTTTCAGCGGAGTGGGTAGGGAATGAGCAGTTCTTC. The full variable domain, completed using reference TRBV7-6 and TRBJ2-1, is GAGVSQSPRYKVTKRGQDVALRCDPISGHVSLYWYRQALGQGPEFLTYFNYEAQQDKSGLPNDRFSAERPEGSISTLTIQRTEQRDSAMYRCASSFSAEWVGNEQFFGPGTRLTVL.

The chain joins TRBV11-2 to TRBJ2-7; D unclear. Trimming stripped 1 base from V and 3 bases from J, with 7 bases between. This CDR3 has 13 amino acids. Germline V CDR1 and CDR2: SGHAT, FQNNGV. Here the CDR3 DNA reads TGTGCCAGCAGCTTAGGGCGGTACTACGAGCAGTACTTC. Its translation is CASSLGRYYEQYF.

V gene TRBV25-1 combines with J gene TRBJ2-7, with D maybe TRBD1 (6 bases). Trimming pared 3 bases from V and 4 bases from J, leaving 13 bases between. The CDR3 has 14 residues. Germline-derived CDR1 and CDR2 are MGHDK and SYGVNS. CDR3 sequence (DNA): TGTGCCAGCAGTGACAGGGGATCAAAGTACGAGCAGTACTTC. Translating it yields CASSDRGSKYEQYF.

The chain carries TRBV29-1 and TRBJ2-1; 8 nucleotides align to TRBD2. This CDR3 is built from 16 residues. Germline lookup yields CDR1 SQVTM and CDR2 ANQGSEA. After removal of 3 bases from V and 1 base from J, the junction contained 8 bases not matched to a gene. The CDR3, as DNA: TGCAGCGTTGACTTACTAGCGGACGAATCCTACAATGAGCAGTTCTTC. Encoded protein: CSVDLLADESYNEQFF.

The rearrangement links TRBV28 to TRBJ1-5, with D unresolved. The CDR3 runs to 15 residues. CDR1 and CDR2 (germline): MDHEN, SYDVKM. V shed 2 bases and J shed 1 base, with 9 bases lying between them. CDR3 loop: CASSLREFSNQPQHF. Written as DNA, the CDR3 is TGTGCCAGCAGTTTAAGGGAGTTCAGCAATCAGCCCCAGCATTTT.

The V and J genes are TRBV27 and TRBJ2-1, with 10 bases aligning to TRBD2. V dropped 5 bases and J dropped 3; count of bases not matched to a gene: 7. CDR3 length equals 16 residues. Germline values: CDR1 MNHEY, CDR2 SMNVEV (reference sequence). This chain's CDR3 is CASSAEASGGYNEQFF. CDR3 nucleotide sequence: TGTGCCAGCAGTGCCGAAGCTAGCGGGGGCTACAATGAGCAGTTCTTC.

In this sample, this clone turned up a few times. For the CDR3, the DNA is TGTGCCAGCAGTCCAAGCGGGGGAAACACTGAAGCTTTCTTT. It translates to CASSPSGGNTEAFF. V is TRBV28 and J is TRBJ1-1; a possible D gene is TRBD1 (5 bases). This CDR3 has 14 residues. Germline assignment: CDR1 MDHEN and CDR2 SYDVKM. Trimming removed 5 bases from V and 2 bases from J, with 12 bases in between.

The rearrangement joins TRBV30 to TRBJ2-5; possible D gene TRBD2, 5 bases. Between the trimmed V and J ends, which lost 0 bases and 4 bases, there was a span of 9 bases. The CDR3 is made up of 13 amino acids. Germline V lookup: CDR1 GTSNPN, CDR2 SVGIG (reference sequence). Written as DNA, the CDR3 is TGTGCCTGGAGTGTACGAGGAGGAGAGACCCAGTACTTC. It translates to CAWSVRGGETQYF. Complete variable domain (other parts from reference TRBV30 and TRBJ2-5): SQTIHQWPATLVQPVGSPLSLECTVEGTSNPNLYWYRQAAGRGLQLLFYSVGIGQISSEVPQNLSASRPQDRQFILSSKKLLLSDSGFYLCAWSVRGGETQYFGPGTRLLVL.

V usage is TRBV7-9 and J usage is TRBJ1-2; D ambiguous. Trimming removed 1 base from V and 5 bases from J, with 14 bases in between. The CDR3 is 15 amino acids. Germline V gives CDR1 SEHNR, CDR2 FQNEAQ (reference sequence). CDR3 protein: CASSLEVGRTYGYTF. DNA of the CDR3: TGTGCCAGCAGCTTAGAGGTCGGCCGTACTTATGGCTACACCTTC.

This clone showed up just once. The chain couples TRBV19 to TRBJ2-7; TRBD2 is a possible D gene (6 bases). This CDR3 comprises 13 residues. Germline CDR1 is LNHDA and CDR2 is SQIVND (reference sequence). Trimming took off 6 bases at V and 6 bases at J, with 15 bases between the two ends. The CDR3 protein is CASSPVGGSEQYF. The DNA of the CDR3 is TGTGCCAGTAGCCCGGTGGGAGGAAGCGAGCAGTACTTC. The entire variable domain, with the rest obtained from reference TRBV19 and TRBJ2-7, is as follows: DGGITQSPKYLFRKEGQNVTLSCEQNLNHDAMYWYRQDPGQGLRLIYYSQIVNDFQKGDIAEGYSVSREKKESFPLTVTSAQKNPTAFYLCASSPVGGSEQYFGPGTRLTVT.

This clone has only one observation. Other DNA sequences of this sample code for an identical CDR3. This sequence joins TRBV4-1 and TRBJ2-5; D gene uncertain. CDR1 MGHRA and CDR2 YSYEKL come from the germline V gene. V lost 0 bases, J lost 5 bases, and 7 bases lay in between. This CDR3 is 13 amino acids long. The CDR3 DNA sequence: TGCGCCAGCAGCCAAGATGGAGAGGAGACCCAGTACTTC. Its protein is CASSQDGEETQYF.

The chain employs TRBV10-1 and TRBJ2-1; weak D call: TRBD2 (6 bases). The V and J ends lost 0 bases and 1 base respectively, with 16 bases between them. The CDR3 has 18 residues. The germline V gene encodes CDR1 WNHNN and CDR2 SYGVQD (reference sequence). CDR3 loop: CASSESWPRESSYNEQFF. CDR3 nucleotides: TGCGCCAGCAGTGAGTCGTGGCCGCGGGAAAGTTCCTACAATGAGCAGTTCTTC.